This entry is about one T cell receptor beta chain. Sequencing used immunoSEQ multiplex PCR; TCRdb keeps in-frame clones, though not all of them. The sample carries hundreds of thousands of clones, 70% to 80% recorded once. The CDR3 runs to 17 residues. The J segment lost 4 bases and the V segment lost 5 bases, leaving 10 bases of the junction unmatched. Germline V gene sequence: CDR1 MNHEY, CDR2 SMNVEV (reference sequence). The sample is drawn from a study of shared T cell receptors in the human thymus. These data were also filed under a second study, of human thymus T cells. That paper states: In unrelated individuals, thymic repertoires overlapped highly, according to related research.

Material: thymocytes. V usage is TRBV27 and J usage is TRBJ2-4, with 11 bases lining up with TRBD2. This receptor was identified in a boy in the first two years of life with a congenital heart defect. CDR3 protein: CASSPKLAGGGKNIQYF. The CDR3 bases are TGTGCCAGCAGTCCCAAATTAGCGGGAGGGGGAAAAAACATTCAGTACTTC.